This entry describes one TCR beta chain. The record originates from a study of blood T cell repertoires in COVID-19. Study-wide background: Sample material is recorded as cDNA or gDNA derived from T cells, B-cell-depleted T cells, or PBMCs.

Per the authors' pipeline: Quantification of nucleated cells was approximated via reference gene primer amplification. Generated by immunoSEQ multiplex PCR, the TCRdb table keeps only in-frame clones and is missing some. D and trimming were read from the DNA, whereas the V and J calls and clone size are those reported in that table. The table has under 300,000 clones, around 78% seen once. The CDR3 is 13 residues long. Trimming removed 2 bases from V and 5 bases from J, with 9 bases in between. Per the germline V gene, CDR1 is MNHEY and CDR2 is SVGAGI. This sequence joins TRBV6-5 and TRBJ1-2; D might be TRBD1 (5 bases). The receptor comes from a man aged 60-69 years who had recovered from COVID-19. Sequenced: peripheral blood. The CDR3 here is CASSYRGIYGYTF. The CDR3 nucleotides read TGTGCCAGCAGTTACCGGGGGATATATGGCTACACCTTC.